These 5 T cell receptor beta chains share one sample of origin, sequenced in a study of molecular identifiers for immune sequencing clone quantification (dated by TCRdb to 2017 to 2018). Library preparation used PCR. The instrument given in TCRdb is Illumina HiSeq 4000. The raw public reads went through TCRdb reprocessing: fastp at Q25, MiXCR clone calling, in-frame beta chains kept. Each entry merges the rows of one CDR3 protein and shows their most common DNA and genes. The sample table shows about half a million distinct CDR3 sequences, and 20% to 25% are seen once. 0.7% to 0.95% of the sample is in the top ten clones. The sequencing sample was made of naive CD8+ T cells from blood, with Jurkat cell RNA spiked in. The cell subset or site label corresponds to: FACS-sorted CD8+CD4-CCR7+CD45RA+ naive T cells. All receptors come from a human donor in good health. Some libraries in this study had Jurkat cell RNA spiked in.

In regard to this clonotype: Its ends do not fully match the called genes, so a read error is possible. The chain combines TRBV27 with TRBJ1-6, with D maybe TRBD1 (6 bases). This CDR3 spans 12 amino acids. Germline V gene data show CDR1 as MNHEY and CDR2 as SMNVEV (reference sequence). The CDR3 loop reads CAGSLQGLPLHF. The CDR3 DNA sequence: TGTGCCGGCAGTTTACAGGGCCTCCCCCTCCACTTT.

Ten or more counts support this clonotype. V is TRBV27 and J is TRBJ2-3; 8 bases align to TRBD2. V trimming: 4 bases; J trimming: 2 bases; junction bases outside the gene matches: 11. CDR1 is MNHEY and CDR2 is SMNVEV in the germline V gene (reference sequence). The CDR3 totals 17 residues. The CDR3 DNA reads TGTGCCAGCAGTTCCATCAAAGTAGCGGGGAACACAGATACGCAGTATTTT. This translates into CASSSIKVAGNTDTQYF.

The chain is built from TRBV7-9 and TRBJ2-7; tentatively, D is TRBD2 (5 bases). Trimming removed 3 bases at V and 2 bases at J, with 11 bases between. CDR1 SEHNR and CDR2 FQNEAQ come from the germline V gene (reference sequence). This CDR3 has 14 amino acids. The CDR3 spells CASSFSGLAYEQYF. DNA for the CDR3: TGTGCCAGCAGCTTCTCGGGGTTAGCCTACGAGCAGTACTTC.

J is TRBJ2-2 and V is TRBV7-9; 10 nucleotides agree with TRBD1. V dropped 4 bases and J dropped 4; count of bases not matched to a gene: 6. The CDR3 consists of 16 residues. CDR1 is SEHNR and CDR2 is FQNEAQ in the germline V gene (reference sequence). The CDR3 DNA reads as TGTGCCAGCAGCTCGACAGGGGGCCAACTCACCGGGGAGCTGTTTTTT. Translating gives CASSSTGGQLTGELFF.

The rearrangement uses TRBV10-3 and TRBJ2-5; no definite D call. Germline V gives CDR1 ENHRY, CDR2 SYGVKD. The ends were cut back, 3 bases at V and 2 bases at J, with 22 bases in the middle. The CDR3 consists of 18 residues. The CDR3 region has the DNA TGTGCCATCAGTGATACAGAGGCCTTGACCCGACCTCAAGAGACCCAGTACTTC. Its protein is CAISDTEALTRPQETQYF.